Presented here are 17 T cell receptor beta chains from one specimen sequenced in a study of T-cell reconstitution after alpha-beta-depleted transplantation in children. Researchers prepared the TCRbeta library using unique molecular identifiers, the study reports. TCRdb re-called the PCR reads with MiXCR, one entry per CDR3 protein. The sample lists some 300,000 distinct CDR3 sequences, around 10% occurring once. The sample was PBMCs, taken before TCRalphabeta/CD19-depleted stem cell transplant. These receptors were taken from a boy in the first two years of life with acute myeloid leukemia, due to receive a stem cell transplant.

This clonotype was observed many times. This chain uses TRBV9 with TRBJ2-3; D gene ambiguous. The CDR3 is 17 residues long. Germline V gene lookup returns CDR1 SGDLS and CDR2 YYNGEE. V was shortened by 5 bases and J by 0 bases, with 19 bases between the two germline ends. The CDR3: CASSYIDQVHSTDTQYF. CDR3 nucleotides: TGTGCCAGCAGTTACATTGATCAGGTCCATAGCACAGATACGCAGTATTTT.

Comments on this clonotype: Being one base from a much bigger clone, this may be a read error. This sequence joins TRBV15 and TRBJ2-1; 8 bases are shared with TRBD2. With V trimmed by 1 base and J by 5 bases, 4 bases remained unmatched. CDR3 size: 15 residues. Per the germline V gene, CDR1 is LNHNV and CDR2 is YYDKDF (reference sequence). CDR3 residues: CATSRGGGIHNEQFF. The CDR3 DNA follows: TGTGCCACCAGCAGAGGCGGGGGGATCCACAATGAGCAGTTCTTC.

Only a few counts were recorded for this clonotype. The chain employs TRBV5-1 and TRBJ2-7; D unclear. The CDR3 spans 15 residues. Trimming took 4 bases from V and 2 from J, leaving 16 bases between them. CDR1 is SGHRS and CDR2 is YFSETQ in the germline V gene. The DNA of the CDR3 is TGCGCCAGCAGCCTCGGTTGGGCGCGCACCTACGAGCAGTACTTC. Encoded protein: CASSLGWARTYEQYF.

This clonotype was picked up many times. The CDR3 loop is CSALGQGLSNQPQHF. Here the CDR3 DNA reads TGCAGTGCCCTGGGACAGGGTCTTAGCAATCAGCCCCAGCATTTT. V and J are TRBV20-1 and TRBJ1-5, with 9 nucleotides matching TRBD1. The CDR3 has 15 amino acids. The V and J ends lost 6 bases and 0 bases, in that order; junction bases with no gene match: 6. In germline, CDR1 is DFQATT, CDR2 SNEGSKA (reference sequence).

This clonotype has ten or more counts. This sequence joins TRBV10-3 and TRBJ2-3; 14 bases match TRBD2. CDR1 is ENHRY, CDR2 SYGVKD, per germline. V was pared by 10 bases and J by 4 bases, with 1 base of the junction left unmatched. This CDR3 is 13 amino acids long. CDR3 protein: CATGLAGADTQYF. Here the CDR3 DNA reads TGTGCCACGGGACTAGCGGGAGCAGATACGCAGTATTTT.

Remarks on this clonotype: A much larger clone differs by one base, so this may be a read error. The chain uses TRBV20-1 and TRBJ2-2; the D is unclear. V lost 7 bases to trimming and J lost 4 bases, with 7 bases between them. Germline CDR1 reads DFQATT; CDR2 reads SNEGSKA (reference sequence). The CDR3 runs 11 residues. CDR3 DNA sequence: TGCAGTGTTCAGGTCACCGGGGAGCTGTTTTTT. As protein: CSVQVTGELFF.

This clonotype was seen at least ten times. The junction differs from germline at one of its ends, possibly a read error. The chain combines TRBV7-9 with TRBJ2-3; TRBD2 might be the D (6 bases). The CDR3 runs 15 residues. Germline V gene sequence: CDR1 SEHNR, CDR2 FQNEAQ (reference sequence). The CDR3 is CASSLASEGTDTQYF. CDR3 DNA: TGTGCCAGCAGCCTAGCTAGCGAGGGCACAGATACGCAGTATTTT. Using reference TRBV7-9 and TRBJ2-3 for the parts outside the CDR3, the full variable domain is DTGVSQNPRHKITKRGQNVTFRCDPISEHNRLYWYRQTLGQGPEFLTYFQNEAQLEKSRLLSDRFSAERPKGSFSTLEIQRTEQGDSAMYLCASSLASEGTDTQYFGPGTRLTVL.

This clonotype came up many times. J is TRBJ2-7 and V is TRBV11-2, with D unresolved. The CDR3 runs 14 residues. CDR1 SGHAT and CDR2 FQNNGV come from the germline V gene. Trimming took off 6 bases at V and 4 bases at J, with 16 bases between the two ends. CDR3 in DNA: TGTGCCAGCAGTTCGGGCCCTACCCCTTACGAGCAGTACTTC. This sequence encodes CASSSGPTPYEQYF.

This clonotype was recorded at least ten times. The rearrangement uses TRBV6-5 and TRBJ2-3; 9 bases line up with TRBD1. CDR1 MNHEY and CDR2 SVGAGI come from the germline V gene. V trimming: 2 bases; J trimming: 4 bases; junction bases outside the gene matches: 1. The CDR3 runs 14 residues. CDR3 DNA sequence: TGTGCCAGCAGTTACCGGGACAGGGCAGATACGCAGTATTTT. Protein sequence: CASSYRDRADTQYF.

Comment on this clonotype: A read error may explain this, as a much larger clone is one base away. The rearrangement links TRBV7-2 to TRBJ2-5, with unresolved D. Looked up from germline, CDR1 is SGHTA and CDR2 is FQGNSA. The CDR3 contains 13 residues. V gave up 4 bases and J gave up 1 base, with 7 bases separating them. The CDR3 reads CASSSRSQETQYF. The CDR3 DNA reads TGTGCCAGCAGCTCTCGTTCCCAAGAGACCCAGTACTTC.

This clonotype was seen many times. This chain links TRBV7-3 with TRBJ1-4, with 10 bases that match TRBD1. This CDR3 region has 15 residues. The junction had 3 bases not matched to a gene; V was cut back by 3 bases and J by 5 bases. The germline CDR1 and CDR2 sequences are SGHTA and FQGTGA. CDR3 amino acids: CASSFRGQGNEKLFF. CDR3 in DNA: TGTGCCAGCAGCTTTAGGGGACAGGGGAATGAAAAACTGTTTTTT.

This clonotype showed up many times. V gene TRBV4-2 combines with J gene TRBJ1-5; tentative D call: TRBD1 (6 bases). CDR1 and CDR2 from the germline V gene are LGHNA and YNFKEQ. The V gene lost 4 bases and the J gene lost 0 bases, with 16 bases spanning the gap. The CDR3 sequence is 17 residues long. In DNA, the CDR3 is TGTGCCAGCAGCCCGCTAATTGGGACATTTAGCAATCAGCCCCAGCATTTT. It translates to CASSPLIGTFSNQPQHF.

This clonotype was seen at least ten times. The CDR3 DNA sequence: TGTGCCAGCAGCCGCCGTCCCAAACCGGGACTCGAAGAGTATTTT. Protein product: CASSRRPKPGLEEYF. The chain recombines TRBV7-8 with TRBJ2-3; perhaps TRBD2 as D (6 bases). Germline V CDR1 and CDR2: SGHVS, FQNEAQ. The CDR3 consists of 15 residues. V lost 5 bases, J lost 13 bases, and 25 bases lay in between.

At least ten counts were recorded for this clonotype. The V gene is TRBV20-1, the J gene TRBJ2-1; 10 bases are shared with TRBD2. Germline V CDR1 and CDR2: DFQATT, SNEGSKA (reference sequence). The junction had 4 bases not matched to a gene; V was cut back by 5 bases and J by 3 bases. The length of the CDR3 is 14 residues. The CDR3 is CSAPLAGVYNEQFF. CDR3 in DNA: TGCAGTGCTCCTCTAGCGGGAGTCTACAATGAGCAGTTCTTC.

V and J are TRBV12-3 or TRBV12-4 and TRBJ2-5; 8 positions agree with TRBD1. CDR3 length: 14 amino acids. V lost 5 bases and J lost 5; bases outside the gene matches: 7. CDR3 region: CASSTGQGRETQYF. For the CDR3, the DNA is TGTGCCAGCAGTACCGGACAGGGTAGGGAGACCCAGTACTTC.

This clonotype has a count of ten or more. V usage is TRBV5-1 and J usage is TRBJ1-2, with a possible D match to TRBD1 (5 bases). This CDR3 region has 13 residues. The V end lost 4 bases, the J end lost 4 bases, and 11 bases lay between the germline ends. Germline V CDR1 and CDR2: SGHRS, YFSETQ. Here the CDR3 DNA reads TGCGCCAGCAGCCAACAGGAGCCCTATGGCTACACCTTC. Translation: CASSQQEPYGYTF.

Many counts were recorded for this clonotype. The chain employs TRBV3-1 and TRBJ2-3, with 13 bases that match TRBD2. V dropped 5 bases and J dropped 3; count of bases not matched to a gene: 5. Germline V gene data show CDR1 as LGHDT and CDR2 as YNNKEL (reference sequence). This CDR3 is 16 amino acids long. The CDR3 here is CASSFGLAGVTDTQYF. CDR3 sequence (DNA): TGTGCCAGCAGCTTTGGACTAGCGGGAGTTACAGATACGCAGTATTTT.